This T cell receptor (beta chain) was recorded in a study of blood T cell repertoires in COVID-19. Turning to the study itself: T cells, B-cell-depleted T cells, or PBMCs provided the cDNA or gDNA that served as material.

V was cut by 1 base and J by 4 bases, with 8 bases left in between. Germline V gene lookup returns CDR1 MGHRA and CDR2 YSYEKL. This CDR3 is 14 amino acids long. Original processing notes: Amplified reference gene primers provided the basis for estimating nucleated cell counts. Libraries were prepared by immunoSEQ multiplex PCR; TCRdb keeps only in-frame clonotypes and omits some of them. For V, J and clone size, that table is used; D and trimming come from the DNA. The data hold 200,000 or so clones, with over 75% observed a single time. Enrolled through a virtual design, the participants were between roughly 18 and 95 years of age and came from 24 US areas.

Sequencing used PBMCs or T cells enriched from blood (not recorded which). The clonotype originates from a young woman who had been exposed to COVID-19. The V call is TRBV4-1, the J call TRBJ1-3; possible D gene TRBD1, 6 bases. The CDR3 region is CASSQAGQGNTIYF. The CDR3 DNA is TGCGCCAGCAGCCAAGCAGGACAGGGAAACACCATATATTTT.